The present TCR beta chain was sequenced within a study of T cell responses to AZD1222 COVID-19 vaccine. Whole-study results and caveats: Donors skewed white British and female; clonal diversity was possibly underestimated.

CDR1 KGHDR and CDR2 SFDVKD come from the germline V gene. This CDR3 spans 15 amino acids. V lost 3 bases to trimming and J lost 7 bases, with 15 bases between them. TCRdb's table, derived via immunoSEQ multiplex PCR, lists solely in-frame clones and lacks some. The sample has more than 95,000 clones; 75% to 90% are singletons. In this sample, this clone turned up once. What it binds is not known. The sequencing used peripheral blood, collected on day 0 of AZD1222 vaccination. This chain links TRBV24-1 with TRBJ2-1; D may be TRBD1 or TRBD2 (5 bases each). This TCR was sampled from an adult in good health. The CDR3 spells CATSDRDGHSNEQFF. The CDR3 bases are TGTGCCACCAGTGATCGGGACGGTCATAGTAATGAGCAGTTCTTC.